Below, 19 T cell receptor beta chains from the same sample are listed, as sequenced in a study of regulatory and conventional T cells in RAG deficiency. The sorted regulatory T cells were CD4+, CD25-high and CD127-low, with genomic DNA sequenced. Assay: immunoSEQ multiplex PCR; the TCRdb copy retains only in-frame clones and omits some. The sample carries about 3,300 clones, approximately 94% recorded once. The sample also formed part of further work on regulatory T cells. That work states: Primers: 52 TRBV forward and 13 TRBJ reverse.

Sequenced material: CD4+ Tregs sorted from blood. The source is a human donor in good health.

This rearrangement joins TRBV10-3 to TRBJ1-5; no reliable D call. V lost 0 bases to trimming and J lost 4 bases, with 4 bases between them. The CDR3 consists of 13 residues. Germline values: CDR1 ENHRY, CDR2 SYGVKD. CDR3 sequence reads: CAISESMNQPQHF. The CDR3 bases are TGTGCCATCAGTGAGTCGATGAATCAGCCCCAGCATTTT.

V gene TRBV30 combines with J gene TRBJ1-6; 12 bases map to TRBD1. This CDR3 spans 14 amino acids. V dropped 3 bases and J dropped 8; count of bases not matched to a gene: 2. Looked up from germline, CDR1 is GTSNPN and CDR2 is SVGIG (reference sequence). CDR3 loop: CAWRGDRGHSPLHF. DNA of the CDR3: TGTGCCTGGAGGGGGGACAGGGGGCATTCACCCCTCCACTTT. The whole variable domain, filled in from reference TRBV30 and TRBJ1-6, reads SQTIHQWPATLVQPVGSPLSLECTVEGTSNPNLYWYRQAAGRGLQLLFYSVGIGQISSEVPQNLSASRPQDRQFILSSKKLLLSDSGFYLCAWRGDRGHSPLHFGNGTRLTVT.

The V call is TRBV11-2, the J call TRBJ2-1; perhaps D is TRBD1 or TRBD2 (5 bases each). The CDR3 totals 13 residues. CDR1 is SGHAT, CDR2 FQNNGV, per germline. The ends were cut back, 5 bases at V and 12 bases at J, with 17 bases in the middle. The CDR3 here is CASSRTSGKGQFF. The CDR3 coding sequence is TGTGCCAGCAGCCGGACTTCAGGGAAGGGGCAGTTCTTC.

The rearrangement uses TRBV20-1 and TRBJ2-1, with unresolved D. Per germline, CDR1 DFQATT and CDR2 SNEGSKA (reference sequence). The ends were cut back, 3 bases at V and 1 base at J, with 1 base in the middle. The CDR3 has 11 amino acids. The CDR3 region is CSARSYNEQFF. CDR3 coding DNA: TGCAGTGCTAGGTCCTACAATGAGCAGTTCTTC.

V is TRBV6-6 and J is TRBJ1-1, with a possible D match to TRBD1 (5 bases). From germline, CDR1 is MNHNY and CDR2 SVGAGI (reference sequence). The length of the CDR3 is 13 residues. Trimming pared 2 bases from V and 3 bases from J, leaving 7 bases between. The CDR3 loop is CASSYGGYTEAFF. The CDR3 DNA reads TGTGCCAGCAGTTACGGGGGGTACACTGAAGCTTTCTTT.

V usage is TRBV15 and J usage is TRBJ1-6; TRBD1 matches at 9 bases. Trimming took 5 bases from V and 10 from J; bases not matched to a gene: 9. The germline V gene has CDR1 LNHNV and CDR2 YYDKDF (reference sequence). The CDR3 consists of 15 residues. The CDR3 here is CATSPPGTGYSPLHF. DNA of the CDR3: TGTGCCACCAGCCCCCCCGGGACAGGGTACTCACCCCTCCACTTT.

The chain carries TRBV7-8 and TRBJ2-1, with 8 bases that match TRBD2. The CDR3 contains 15 residues. Germline-derived CDR1 and CDR2 are SGHVS and FQNEAQ. After removal of 4 bases from V and 9 bases from J, the junction contained 11 bases not matched to a gene. The CDR3 DNA sequence: TGTGCCAGCAGCTCCCGGACTAGCCCAGTGGGTGAGCAGTTCTTC. Protein product: CASSSRTSPVGEQFF.

The rearrangement links TRBV7-9 to TRBJ2-7; unclear D gene. This CDR3 is 11 amino acids long. The V end was cut by 5 bases, the J end by 3 bases, with 5 bases between. CDR1 and CDR2 (germline): SEHNR, FQNEAQ (reference sequence). The CDR3 protein is CASSPDYEQYF. CDR3 sequence (DNA): TGTGCCAGCAGCCCGGACTACGAGCAGTACTTC.

In its sample, this clone was seen a few times. The V and J genes are TRBV7-2 and TRBJ2-5; D call uncertain. There are 12 residues in the CDR3. Trimming took off 0 bases at V and 7 bases at J, with 6 bases between the two ends. CDR1 and CDR2 from the germline V gene are SGHTA and FQGNSA. CDR3 in amino acids: CASSLAIGTQYF. CDR3 nucleotides: TGTGCCAGCAGCTTAGCGATCGGGACCCAGTACTTC. The full variable domain, rest sourced from reference TRBV7-2 and TRBJ2-5, is GAGVSQSPSNKVTEKGKDVELRCDPISGHTALYWYRQSLGQGLEFLIYFQGNSAPDKSGLPSDRFSAERTGGSVSTLTIQRTQQEDSAVYLCASSLAIGTQYFGPGTRLLVL.

This chain joins TRBV27 and TRBJ1-1; D perhaps matches TRBD1 (5 bases). With 10 bases removed from V and 4 bases from J, the gap between germline ends came to 16 bases. Germline CDR1 MNHEY, CDR2 SMNVEV (reference sequence). This CDR3 spans 13 amino acids. CDR3 amino acids: CATREHQGTEAFF. In DNA form, the CDR3 reads TGTGCCACCCGGGAACACCAGGGCACTGAAGCTTTCTTT.

The chain recombines TRBV5-6 with TRBJ2-2; perhaps D is TRBD1 or TRBD2 (5 bases each). The CDR3 totals 15 residues. Per the germline V gene, CDR1 is SGHDT and CDR2 is YYEEEE. V lost 0 bases to trimming and J lost 3 bases, with 9 bases between them. For the CDR3, the DNA is TGTGCCAGCAGCTTGGGGGGGTCATACACCGGGGAGCTGTTTTTT. Translation: CASSLGGSYTGELFF. The full variable domain, in which reference TRBV5-6 and TRBJ2-2 provide the parts outside the CDR3, is DAGVTQSPTHLIKTRGQQVTLRCSPKSGHDTVSWYQQALGQGPQFIFQYYEEEERQRGNFPDRFSGHQFPNYSSELNVNALLLGDSALYLCASSLGGSYTGELFFGEGSRLTVL.

This clone was seen just once. The rearrangement uses TRBV10-3 and TRBJ1-6; D is unclear. Germline V CDR1 and CDR2: ENHRY, SYGVKD. There are 13 residues in the CDR3. V gave up 2 bases and J gave up 4 bases, with 3 bases separating them. Here the CDR3 DNA reads TGTGCCATCAGTGAGCGATATAATTCACCCCTCCACTTT. Translated: CAISERYNSPLHF.

V is TRBV11-2 and J is TRBJ2-7; TRBD2 might be the D (6 bases). V lost 4 bases and J lost 2, with 15 bases in between. Germline assignment: CDR1 SGHAT and CDR2 FQNNGV. CDR3 length: 15 amino acids. CDR3 in DNA: TGTGCCAGCAGCTGGGGCGGGGTTTTCGCCTACGAGCAGTACTTC. It codes for CASSWGGVFAYEQYF. Using reference TRBV11-2 and TRBJ2-7 for the parts outside the CDR3, the full variable domain is EAGVAQSPRYKIIEKRQSVAFWCNPISGHATLYWYQQILGQGPKLLIQFQNNGVVDDSQLPKDRFSAERLKGVDSTLKIQPAKLEDSAVYLCASSWGGVFAYEQYFGPGTRLTVT.

The chain uses TRBV14 and TRBJ2-3; D assignment may be TRBD1 or TRBD2 (5 bases each). The germline V gene has CDR1 SGHDN and CDR2 FVKESK. Trimming took off 1 base at V and 9 bases at J, with 14 bases between the two ends. The CDR3 contains 14 residues. The CDR3 DNA follows: TGTGCCAGCAGCCAAGTTCCGGGACCCCCAACGCAGTATTTT. Translating it yields CASSQVPGPPTQYF.

This clone has just a few counts. V usage is TRBV19 and J usage is TRBJ2-7, with a possible D match to TRBD1 (6 bases). The V end lost 5 bases, the J end lost 5 bases, and 13 bases lay between the germline ends. This CDR3 has 13 amino acids. CDR1 and CDR2 from the germline V gene are LNHDA and SQIVND (reference sequence). The CDR3 bases are TGTGCCAGTAGTCAGGGGAAGGGGAACGAGCAGTACTTC. Translation: CASSQGKGNEQYF.

V and J are TRBV7-9 and TRBJ1-2; 7 nucleotides match TRBD1. Germline V gene lookup returns CDR1 SEHNR and CDR2 FQNEAQ (reference sequence). The CDR3 is 16 amino acids. V trimming: 5 bases; J trimming: 4 bases; junction bases outside the gene matches: 13. The CDR3 DNA is TGTGCCAGCAGCGTAGGTGGGGAGACAGGGTCCTATGGCTACACCTTC. It is translated as CASSVGGETGSYGYTF. Full variable domain (rest looked up from reference TRBV7-9 and TRBJ1-2): DTGVSQNPRHKITKRGQNVTFRCDPISEHNRLYWYRQTLGQGPEFLTYFQNEAQLEKSRLLSDRFSAERPKGSFSTLEIQRTEQGDSAMYLCASSVGGETGSYGYTFGSGTRLTVV.

The chain has TRBV6-1 and TRBJ1-4; D perhaps matches TRBD1 (5 bases). This CDR3 spans 12 amino acids. V lost 1 base and J 12 bases, leaving 9 bases between the germline ends. The germline V gene has CDR1 MNHNS and CDR2 SASEGT. CDR3 amino acids: CASSEGGGELFF. Written as DNA, the CDR3 is TGTGCCAGCAGTGAAGGGGGCGGTGAACTGTTTTTT.

The gene calls are TRBV28 and TRBJ2-1, with 7 bases aligning to TRBD1. Per germline, CDR1 MDHEN and CDR2 SYDVKM. The V gene end was trimmed by 5 bases and the J gene end by 4 bases; junction bases not matched to a gene: 14. The CDR3 has 17 amino acids. CDR3 nucleotides: TGTGCCAGCAGTAATACACAGGGGTCCGTCGGATACAATGAGCAGTTCTTC. Its protein is CASSNTQGSVGYNEQFF.

The chain joins TRBV7-5 to TRBJ1-5; TRBD1 is the table's D call and was not checked against the DNA. TRBV7-5 is tagged as a pseudogene. This CDR3 is 13 amino acids long. This chain's CDR3 is CANSPRGRQPQHF. CDR3 bases: TGTGCCAACTCCCCCAGGGGTCGGCAGCCCCAGCATTTT.